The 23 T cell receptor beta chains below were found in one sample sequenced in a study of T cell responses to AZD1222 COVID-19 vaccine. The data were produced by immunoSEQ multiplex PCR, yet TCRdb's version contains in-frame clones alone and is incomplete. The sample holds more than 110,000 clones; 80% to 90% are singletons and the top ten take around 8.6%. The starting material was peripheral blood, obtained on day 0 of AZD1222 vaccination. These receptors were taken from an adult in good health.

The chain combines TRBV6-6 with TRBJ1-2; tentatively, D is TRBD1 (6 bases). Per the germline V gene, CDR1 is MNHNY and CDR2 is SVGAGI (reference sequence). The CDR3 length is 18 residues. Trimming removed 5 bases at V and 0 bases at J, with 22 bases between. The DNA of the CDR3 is TGTGCCAGCAGTCTACAGGGAGCCCACCCCACAGCTAACTATGGCTACACCTTC. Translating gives CASSLQGAHPTANYGYTF.

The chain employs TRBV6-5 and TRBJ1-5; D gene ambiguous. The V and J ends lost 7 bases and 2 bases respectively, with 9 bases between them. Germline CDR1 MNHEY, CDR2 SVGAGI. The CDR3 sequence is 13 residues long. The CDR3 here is CASTRDGNQPQHF. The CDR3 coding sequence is TGTGCCAGCACCCGGGATGGCAATCAGCCCCAGCATTTT.

CDR3 in amino acids: CASSYRPSGNTIYF. Written as DNA, the CDR3 is TGTGCCAGCAGTTATCGTCCCTCTGGAAACACCATATATTTT. The chain has TRBV6-5 and TRBJ1-3, with D uncertain. In germline, CDR1 is MNHEY, CDR2 SVGAGI. The V and J ends lost 3 bases and 0 bases respectively, with 6 bases between them. The CDR3 sequence is 14 residues long.

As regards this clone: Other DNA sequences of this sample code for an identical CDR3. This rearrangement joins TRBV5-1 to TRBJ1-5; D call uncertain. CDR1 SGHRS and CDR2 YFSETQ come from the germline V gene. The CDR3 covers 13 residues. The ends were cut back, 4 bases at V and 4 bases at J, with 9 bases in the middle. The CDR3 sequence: CASSLRANQPQHF. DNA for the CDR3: TGCGCCAGCAGCCTGAGGGCTAATCAGCCCCAGCATTTT.

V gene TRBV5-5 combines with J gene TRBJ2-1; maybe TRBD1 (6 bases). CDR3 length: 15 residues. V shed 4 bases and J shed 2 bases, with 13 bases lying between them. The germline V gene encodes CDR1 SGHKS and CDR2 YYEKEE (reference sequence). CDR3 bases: TGTGCCAGCAGCCAGGGGCAGGTCACCTACAATGAGCAGTTCTTC. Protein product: CASSQGQVTYNEQFF.

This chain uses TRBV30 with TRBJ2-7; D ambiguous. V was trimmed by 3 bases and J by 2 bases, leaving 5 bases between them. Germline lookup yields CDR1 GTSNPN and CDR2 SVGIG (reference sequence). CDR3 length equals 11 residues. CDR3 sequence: CAWRSPYEQYF. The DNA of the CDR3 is TGTGCCTGGAGGTCCCCCTACGAGCAGTACTTC. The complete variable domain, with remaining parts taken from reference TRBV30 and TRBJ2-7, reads SQTIHQWPATLVQPVGSPLSLECTVEGTSNPNLYWYRQAAGRGLQLLFYSVGIGQISSEVPQNLSASRPQDRQFILSSKKLLLSDSGFYLCAWRSPYEQYFGPGTRLTVT.

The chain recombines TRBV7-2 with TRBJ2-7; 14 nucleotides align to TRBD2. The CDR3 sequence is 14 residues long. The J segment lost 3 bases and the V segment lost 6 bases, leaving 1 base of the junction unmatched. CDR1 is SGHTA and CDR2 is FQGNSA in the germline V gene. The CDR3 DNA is TGTGCCAGCAGGGGACTAGCGGGAGACTACGAGCAGTACTTC. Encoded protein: CASRGLAGDYEQYF.

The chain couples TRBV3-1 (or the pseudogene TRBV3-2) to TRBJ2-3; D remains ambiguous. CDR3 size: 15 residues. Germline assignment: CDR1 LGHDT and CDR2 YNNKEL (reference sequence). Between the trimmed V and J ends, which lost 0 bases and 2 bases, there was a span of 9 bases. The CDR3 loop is CASSQETLNTDTQYF. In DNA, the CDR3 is TGTGCCAGCAGCCAAGAGACCCTAAACACAGATACGCAGTATTTT.

Written as DNA, the CDR3 is TGTGCCACTCAGAAGAATCAGCCCCAGCATTTT. Its translation is CATQKNQPQHF. The chain has TRBV6-5 and TRBJ1-5; no firm D call. The length of the CDR3 is 11 residues. Germline CDR1 reads MNHEY; CDR2 reads SVGAGI. Deletions cut 10 bases from V and 4 bases from J, with 8 bases between.

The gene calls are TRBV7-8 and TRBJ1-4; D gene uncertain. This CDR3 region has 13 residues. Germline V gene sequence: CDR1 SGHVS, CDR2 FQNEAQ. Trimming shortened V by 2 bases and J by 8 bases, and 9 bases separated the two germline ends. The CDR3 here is CASSLIPGEKLFF. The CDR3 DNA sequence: TGTGCCAGCAGCTTAATTCCGGGAGAAAAACTGTTTTTT.

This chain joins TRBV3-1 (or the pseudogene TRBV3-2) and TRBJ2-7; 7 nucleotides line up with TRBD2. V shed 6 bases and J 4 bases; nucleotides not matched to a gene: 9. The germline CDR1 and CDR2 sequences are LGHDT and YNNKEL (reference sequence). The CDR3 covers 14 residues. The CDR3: CASRAGAGIYEQYF. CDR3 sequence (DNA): TGTGCCAGCAGGGCAGGAGCGGGGATATACGAGCAGTACTTC.

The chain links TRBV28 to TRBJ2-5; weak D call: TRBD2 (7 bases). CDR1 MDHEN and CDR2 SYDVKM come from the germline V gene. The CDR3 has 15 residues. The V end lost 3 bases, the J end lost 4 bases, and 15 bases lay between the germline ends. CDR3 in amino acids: CASSFLGGPGETQYF. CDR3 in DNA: TGTGCCAGCAGTTTTTTGGGGGGGCCGGGAGAGACCCAGTACTTC.

CDR3 residues: CASASGGASNEQFF. CDR3 coding DNA: TGCGCCAGCGCTAGCGGGGGGGCCTCAAATGAGCAGTTCTTC. This rearrangement joins TRBV5-1 to TRBJ2-1, with 12 bases matching TRBD2. Unmatched junction bases numbered 6, after V lost 7 bases and J lost 7 bases. The germline gives CDR1 SGHRS, CDR2 YFSETQ. The CDR3 has 14 residues.

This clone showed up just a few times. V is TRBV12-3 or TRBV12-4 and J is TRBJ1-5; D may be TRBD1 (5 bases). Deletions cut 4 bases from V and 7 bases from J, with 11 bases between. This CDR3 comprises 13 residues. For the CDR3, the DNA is TGTGCCAGCAGTTCCGGGGGAGAGCAGCCCCAGCATTTT. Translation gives CASSSGGEQPQHF.

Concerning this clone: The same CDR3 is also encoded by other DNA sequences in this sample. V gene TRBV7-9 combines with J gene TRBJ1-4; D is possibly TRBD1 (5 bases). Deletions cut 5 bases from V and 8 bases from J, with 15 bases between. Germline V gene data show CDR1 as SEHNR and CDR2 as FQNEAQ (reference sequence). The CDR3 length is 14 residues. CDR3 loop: CASSPGGGDEKLFF. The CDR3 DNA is TGTGCCAGCAGCCCTGGGGGTGGGGACGAAAAACTGTTTTTT.

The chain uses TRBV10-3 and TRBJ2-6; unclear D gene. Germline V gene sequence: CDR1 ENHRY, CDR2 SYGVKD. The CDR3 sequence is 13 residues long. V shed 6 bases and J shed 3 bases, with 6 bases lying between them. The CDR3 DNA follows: TGTGCCATCAGCCAAGGTGGGGCCAACGTCCTGACTTTC. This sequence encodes CAISQGGANVLTF.

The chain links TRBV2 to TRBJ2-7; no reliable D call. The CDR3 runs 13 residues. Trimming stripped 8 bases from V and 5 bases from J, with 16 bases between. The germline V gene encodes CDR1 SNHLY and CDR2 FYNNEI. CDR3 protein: CASGPLAVDEQYF. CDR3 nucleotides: TGTGCCAGCGGACCGCTGGCGGTCGACGAGCAGTACTTC.

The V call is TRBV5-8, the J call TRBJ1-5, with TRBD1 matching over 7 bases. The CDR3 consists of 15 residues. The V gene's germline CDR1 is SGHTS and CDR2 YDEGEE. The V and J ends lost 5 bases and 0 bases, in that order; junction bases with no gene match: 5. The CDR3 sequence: CASSWTGYSNQPQHF. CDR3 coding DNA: TGTGCCAGCAGTTGGACAGGTTATAGCAATCAGCCCCAGCATTTT.

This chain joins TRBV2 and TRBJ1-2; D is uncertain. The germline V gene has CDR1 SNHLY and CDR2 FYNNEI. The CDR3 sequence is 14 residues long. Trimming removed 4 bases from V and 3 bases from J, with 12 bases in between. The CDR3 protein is CASSVAPTYYGYTF. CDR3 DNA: TGTGCCAGCAGTGTGGCCCCCACCTACTATGGCTACACCTTC.

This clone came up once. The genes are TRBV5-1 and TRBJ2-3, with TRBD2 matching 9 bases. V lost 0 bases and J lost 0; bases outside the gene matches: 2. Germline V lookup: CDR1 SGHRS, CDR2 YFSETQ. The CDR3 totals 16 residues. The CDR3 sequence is CASSLGGRGSTDTQYF. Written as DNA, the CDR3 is TGCGCCAGCAGCTTGGGCGGGAGGGGTAGCACAGATACGCAGTATTTT.

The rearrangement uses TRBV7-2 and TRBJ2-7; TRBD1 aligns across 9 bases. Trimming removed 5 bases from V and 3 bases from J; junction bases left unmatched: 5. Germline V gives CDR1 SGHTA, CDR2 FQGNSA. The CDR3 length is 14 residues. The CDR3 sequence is CASSLGTGFYEQYF. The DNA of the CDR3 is TGTGCCAGCAGCCTAGGGACAGGGTTCTACGAGCAGTACTTC.

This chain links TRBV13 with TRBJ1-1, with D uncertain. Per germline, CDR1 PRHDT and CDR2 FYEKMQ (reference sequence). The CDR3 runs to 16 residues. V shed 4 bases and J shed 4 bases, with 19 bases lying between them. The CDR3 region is CASSSLGGVVGTEAFF. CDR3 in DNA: TGTGCCAGCAGCTCCCTGGGCGGGGTTGTGGGCACTGAAGCTTTCTTT.

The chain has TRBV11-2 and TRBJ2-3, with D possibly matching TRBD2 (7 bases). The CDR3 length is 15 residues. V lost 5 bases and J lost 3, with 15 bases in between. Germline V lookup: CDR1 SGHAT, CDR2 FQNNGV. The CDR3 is CASSTWGGGTDTQYF. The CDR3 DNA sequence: TGTGCCAGCAGCACTTGGGGGGGCGGTACAGATACGCAGTATTTT. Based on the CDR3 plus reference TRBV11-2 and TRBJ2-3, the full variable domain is EAGVAQSPRYKIIEKRQSVAFWCNPISGHATLYWYQQILGQGPKLLIQFQNNGVVDDSQLPKDRFSAERLKGVDSTLKIQPAKLEDSAVYLCASSTWGGGTDTQYFGPGTRLTVL.